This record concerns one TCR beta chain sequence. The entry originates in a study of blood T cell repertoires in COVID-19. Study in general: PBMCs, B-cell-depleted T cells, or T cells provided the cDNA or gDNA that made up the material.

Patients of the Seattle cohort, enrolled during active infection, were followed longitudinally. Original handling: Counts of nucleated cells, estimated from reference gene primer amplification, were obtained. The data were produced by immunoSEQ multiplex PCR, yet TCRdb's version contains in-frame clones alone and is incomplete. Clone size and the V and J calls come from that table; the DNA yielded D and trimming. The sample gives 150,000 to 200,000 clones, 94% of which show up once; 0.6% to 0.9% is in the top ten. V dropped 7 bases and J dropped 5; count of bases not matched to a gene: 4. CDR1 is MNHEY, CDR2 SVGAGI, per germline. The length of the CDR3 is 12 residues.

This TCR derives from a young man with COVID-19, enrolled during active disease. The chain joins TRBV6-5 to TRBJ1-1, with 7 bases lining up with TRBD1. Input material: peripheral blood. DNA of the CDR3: TGTGCCAGCAACAACAGGGGAACTGAAGCTTTCTTT. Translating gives CASNNRGTEAFF.